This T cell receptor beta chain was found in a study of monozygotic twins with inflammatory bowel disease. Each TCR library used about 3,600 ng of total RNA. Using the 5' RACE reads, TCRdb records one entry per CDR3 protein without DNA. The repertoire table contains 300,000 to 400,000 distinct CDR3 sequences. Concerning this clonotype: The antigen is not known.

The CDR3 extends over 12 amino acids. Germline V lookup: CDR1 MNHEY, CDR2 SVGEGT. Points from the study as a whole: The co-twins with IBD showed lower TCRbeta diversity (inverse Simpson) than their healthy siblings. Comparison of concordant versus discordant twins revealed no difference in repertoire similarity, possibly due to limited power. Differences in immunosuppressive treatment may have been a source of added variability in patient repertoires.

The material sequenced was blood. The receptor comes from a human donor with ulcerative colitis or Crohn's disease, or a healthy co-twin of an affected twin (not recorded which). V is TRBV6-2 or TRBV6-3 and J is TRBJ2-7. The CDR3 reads CAISRQSYEQYF.